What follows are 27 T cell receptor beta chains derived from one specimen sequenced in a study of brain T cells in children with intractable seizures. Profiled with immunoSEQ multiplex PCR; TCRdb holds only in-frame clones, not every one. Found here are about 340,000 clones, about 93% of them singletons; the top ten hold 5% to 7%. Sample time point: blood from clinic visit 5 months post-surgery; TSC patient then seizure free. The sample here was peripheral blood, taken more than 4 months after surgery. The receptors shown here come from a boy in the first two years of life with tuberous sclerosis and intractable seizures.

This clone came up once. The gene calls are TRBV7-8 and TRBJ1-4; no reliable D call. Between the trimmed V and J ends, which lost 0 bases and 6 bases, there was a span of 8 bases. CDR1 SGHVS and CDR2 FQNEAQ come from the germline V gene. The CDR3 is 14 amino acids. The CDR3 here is CASSLAGLDEKLFF. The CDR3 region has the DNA TGTGCCAGCAGCTTAGCAGGGCTTGATGAAAAACTGTTTTTT.

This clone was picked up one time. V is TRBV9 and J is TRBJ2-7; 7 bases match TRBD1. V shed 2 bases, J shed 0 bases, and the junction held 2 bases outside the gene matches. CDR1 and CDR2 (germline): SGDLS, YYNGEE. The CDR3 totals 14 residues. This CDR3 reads CASSVGTVSYEQYF. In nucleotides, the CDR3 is TGTGCCAGCAGCGTCGGGACAGTCTCCTACGAGCAGTACTTC.

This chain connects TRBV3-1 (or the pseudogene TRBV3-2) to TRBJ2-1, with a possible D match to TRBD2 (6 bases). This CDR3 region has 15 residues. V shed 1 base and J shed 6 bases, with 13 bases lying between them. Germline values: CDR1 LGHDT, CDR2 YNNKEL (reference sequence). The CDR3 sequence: CASSQGAGRGNEQFF. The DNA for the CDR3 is TGTGCCAGCAGCCAAGGGGCGGGGCGGGGCAATGAGCAGTTCTTC.

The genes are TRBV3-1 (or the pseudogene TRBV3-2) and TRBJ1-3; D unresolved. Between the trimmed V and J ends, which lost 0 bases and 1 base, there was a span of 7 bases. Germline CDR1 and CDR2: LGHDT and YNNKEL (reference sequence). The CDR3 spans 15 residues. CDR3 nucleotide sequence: TGTGCCAGCAGCCAAGAAAAGGGATCTGGAAACACCATATATTTT. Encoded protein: CASSQEKGSGNTIYF.

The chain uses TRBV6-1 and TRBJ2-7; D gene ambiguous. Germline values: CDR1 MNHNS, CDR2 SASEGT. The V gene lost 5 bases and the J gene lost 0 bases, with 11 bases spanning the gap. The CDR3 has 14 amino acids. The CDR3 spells CASSKGTGSYEQYF. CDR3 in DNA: TGTGCCAGCAGTAAGGGAACCGGCTCCTACGAGCAGTACTTC.

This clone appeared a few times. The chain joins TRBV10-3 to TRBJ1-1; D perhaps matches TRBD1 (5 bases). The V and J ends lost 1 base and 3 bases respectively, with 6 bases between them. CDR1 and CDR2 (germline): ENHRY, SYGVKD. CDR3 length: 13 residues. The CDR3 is CAISEWGDTEAFF. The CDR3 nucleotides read TGTGCCATCAGTGAGTGGGGGGACACTGAAGCTTTCTTT.

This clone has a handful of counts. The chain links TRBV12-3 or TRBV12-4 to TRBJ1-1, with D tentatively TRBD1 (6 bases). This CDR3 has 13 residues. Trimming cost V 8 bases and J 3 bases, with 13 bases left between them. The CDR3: CASRLAGDTEAFF. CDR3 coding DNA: TGTGCCAGCCGACTAGCAGGGGACACTGAAGCTTTCTTT.

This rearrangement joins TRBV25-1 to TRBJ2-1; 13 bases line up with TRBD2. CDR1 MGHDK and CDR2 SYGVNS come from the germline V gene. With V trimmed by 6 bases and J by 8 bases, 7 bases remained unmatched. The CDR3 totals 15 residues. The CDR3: CASRAGTSGKYEQFF. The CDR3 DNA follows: TGTGCCAGCAGAGCCGGGACTAGCGGGAAGTATGAGCAGTTCTTC.

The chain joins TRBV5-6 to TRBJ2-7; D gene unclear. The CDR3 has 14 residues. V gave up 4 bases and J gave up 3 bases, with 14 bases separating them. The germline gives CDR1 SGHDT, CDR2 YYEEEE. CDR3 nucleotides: TGTGCCAGCAGCGGAAACACTCAACACTACGAGCAGTACTTC. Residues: CASSGNTQHYEQYF.

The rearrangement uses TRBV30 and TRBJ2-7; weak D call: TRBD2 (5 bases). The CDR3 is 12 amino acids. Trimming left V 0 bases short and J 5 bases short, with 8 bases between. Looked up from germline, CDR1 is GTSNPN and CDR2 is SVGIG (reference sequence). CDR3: CAWSVTGNEQYF. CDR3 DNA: TGTGCCTGGAGTGTAACGGGGAACGAGCAGTACTTC.

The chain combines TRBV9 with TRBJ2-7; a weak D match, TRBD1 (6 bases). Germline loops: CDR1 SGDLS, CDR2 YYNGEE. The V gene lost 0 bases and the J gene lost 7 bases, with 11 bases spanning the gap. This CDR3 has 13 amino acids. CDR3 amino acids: CASSVAGAGEQYF. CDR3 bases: TGTGCCAGCAGCGTAGCAGGGGCCGGGGAGCAGTACTTC. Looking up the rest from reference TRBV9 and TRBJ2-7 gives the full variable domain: DSGVTQTPKHLITATGQRVTLRCSPRSGDLSVYWYQQSLDQGLQFLIQYYNGEERAKGNILERFSAQQFPDLHSELNLSSLELGDSALYFCASSVAGAGEQYFGPGTRLTVT.

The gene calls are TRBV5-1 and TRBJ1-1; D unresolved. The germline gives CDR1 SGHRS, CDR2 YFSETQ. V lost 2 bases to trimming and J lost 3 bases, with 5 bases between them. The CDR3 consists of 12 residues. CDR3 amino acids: CASSFGDTEAFF. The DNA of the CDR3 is TGCGCCAGCAGCTTTGGTGACACTGAAGCTTTCTTT. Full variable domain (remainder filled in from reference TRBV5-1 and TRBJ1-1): KAGVTQTPRYLIKTRGQQVTLSCSPISGHRSVSWYQQTPGQGLQFLFEYFSETQRNKGNFPGRFSGRQFSNSRSEMNVSTLELGDSALYLCASSFGDTEAFFGQGTRLTVV.

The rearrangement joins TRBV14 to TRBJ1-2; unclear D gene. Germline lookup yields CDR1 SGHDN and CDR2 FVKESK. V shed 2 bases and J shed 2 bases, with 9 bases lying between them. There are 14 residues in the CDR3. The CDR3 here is CASSQPPLNYGYTF. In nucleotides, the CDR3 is TGTGCCAGCAGCCAACCTCCACTAAACTATGGCTACACCTTC.

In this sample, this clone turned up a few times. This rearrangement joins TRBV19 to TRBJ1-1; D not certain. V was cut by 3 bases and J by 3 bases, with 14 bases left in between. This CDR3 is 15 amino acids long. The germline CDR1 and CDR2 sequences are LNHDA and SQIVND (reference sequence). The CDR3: CASSILANGYTEAFF. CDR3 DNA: TGTGCCAGTAGTATCCTTGCGAACGGATACACTGAAGCTTTCTTT. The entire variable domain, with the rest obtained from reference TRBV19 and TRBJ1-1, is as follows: DGGITQSPKYLFRKEGQNVTLSCEQNLNHDAMYWYRQDPGQGLRLIYYSQIVNDFQKGDIAEGYSVSREKKESFPLTVTSAQKNPTAFYLCASSILANGYTEAFFGQGTRLTVV.

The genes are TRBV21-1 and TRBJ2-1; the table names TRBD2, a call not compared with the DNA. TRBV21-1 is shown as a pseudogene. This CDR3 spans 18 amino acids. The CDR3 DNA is TGTGCCAGCAGCACCTCAGACCAGGGCTCTAGCGGATACAATGAGCAGTTCTTC. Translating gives CASSTSDQGSSGYNEQFF.

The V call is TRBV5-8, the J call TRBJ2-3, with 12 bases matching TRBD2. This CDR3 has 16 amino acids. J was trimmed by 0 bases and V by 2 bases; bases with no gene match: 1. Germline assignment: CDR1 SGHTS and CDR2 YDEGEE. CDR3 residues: CASSFGTSGSTDTQYF. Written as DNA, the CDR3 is TGTGCCAGCAGCTTCGGGACTAGCGGGAGCACAGATACGCAGTATTTT.

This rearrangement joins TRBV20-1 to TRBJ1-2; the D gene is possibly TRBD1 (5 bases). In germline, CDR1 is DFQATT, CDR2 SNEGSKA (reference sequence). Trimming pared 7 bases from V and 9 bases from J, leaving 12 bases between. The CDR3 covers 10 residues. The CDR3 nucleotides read TGCAGTGACGGGACCGGGAGCTACACCTTC. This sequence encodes CSDGTGSYTF.

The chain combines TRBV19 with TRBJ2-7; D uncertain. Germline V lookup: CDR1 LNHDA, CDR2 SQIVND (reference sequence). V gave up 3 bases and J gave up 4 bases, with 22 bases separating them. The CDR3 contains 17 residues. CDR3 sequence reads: CASSMGTVAKGRYEQYF. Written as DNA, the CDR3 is TGTGCCAGTAGTATGGGAACAGTTGCCAAGGGCCGGTACGAGCAGTACTTC. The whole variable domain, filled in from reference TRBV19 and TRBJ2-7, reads DGGITQSPKYLFRKEGQNVTLSCEQNLNHDAMYWYRQDPGQGLRLIYYSQIVNDFQKGDIAEGYSVSREKKESFPLTVTSAQKNPTAFYLCASSMGTVAKGRYEQYFGPGTRLTVT.

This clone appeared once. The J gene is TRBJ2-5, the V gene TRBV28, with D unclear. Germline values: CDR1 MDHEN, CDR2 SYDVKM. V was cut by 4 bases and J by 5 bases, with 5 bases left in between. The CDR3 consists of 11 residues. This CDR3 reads CASSYEETQYF. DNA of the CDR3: TGTGCCAGCAGTTATGAGGAGACCCAGTACTTC.

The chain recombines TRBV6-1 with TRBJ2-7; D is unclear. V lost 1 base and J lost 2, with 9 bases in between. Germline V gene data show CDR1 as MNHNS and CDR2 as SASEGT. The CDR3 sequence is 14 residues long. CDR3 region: CASSEDQPPYEQYF. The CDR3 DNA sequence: TGTGCCAGCAGTGAAGACCAGCCTCCCTACGAGCAGTACTTC.

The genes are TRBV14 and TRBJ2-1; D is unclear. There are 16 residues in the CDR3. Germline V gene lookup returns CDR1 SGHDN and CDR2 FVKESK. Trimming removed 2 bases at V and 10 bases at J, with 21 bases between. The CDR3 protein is CASSQKPRAPSAEQFF. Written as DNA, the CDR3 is TGTGCCAGCAGCCAAAAACCCCGGGCCCCCAGCGCAGAGCAGTTCTTC.

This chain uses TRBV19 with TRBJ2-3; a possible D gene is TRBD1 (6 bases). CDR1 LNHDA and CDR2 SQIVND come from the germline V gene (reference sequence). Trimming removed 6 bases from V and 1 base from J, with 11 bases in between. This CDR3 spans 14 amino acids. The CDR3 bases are TGTGCCAGTAGCTCAAGGACAGGCACAGATACGCAGTATTTT. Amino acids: CASSSRTGTDTQYF.

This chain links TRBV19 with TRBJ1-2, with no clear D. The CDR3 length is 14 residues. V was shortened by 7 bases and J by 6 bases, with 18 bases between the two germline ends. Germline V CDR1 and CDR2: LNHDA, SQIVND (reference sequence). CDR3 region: CASTLRRAWHGYTF. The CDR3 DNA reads TGTGCCAGTACCCTCCGCCGGGCGTGGCATGGCTACACCTTC.

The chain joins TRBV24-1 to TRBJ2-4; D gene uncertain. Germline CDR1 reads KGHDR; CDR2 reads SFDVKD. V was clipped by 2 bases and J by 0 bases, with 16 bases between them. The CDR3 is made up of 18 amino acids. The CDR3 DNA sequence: TGTGCCACCAGTGATTACCGTGGGCTTCGATTAGCCAAAAACATTCAGTACTTC. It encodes CATSDYRGLRLAKNIQYF.

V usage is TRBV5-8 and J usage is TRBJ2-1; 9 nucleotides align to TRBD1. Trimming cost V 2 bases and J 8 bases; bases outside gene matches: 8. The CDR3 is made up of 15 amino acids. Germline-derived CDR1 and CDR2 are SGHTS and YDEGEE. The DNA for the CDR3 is TGTGCCAGCAGCTTCCGGGACAGGGATTGGGATGAGCAGTTCTTC. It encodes CASSFRDRDWDEQFF.

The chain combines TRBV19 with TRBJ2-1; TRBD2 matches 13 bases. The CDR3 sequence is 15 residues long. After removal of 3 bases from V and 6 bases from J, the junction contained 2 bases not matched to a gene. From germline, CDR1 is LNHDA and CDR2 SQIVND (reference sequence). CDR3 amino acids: CASSIWTSGGNEQFF. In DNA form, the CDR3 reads TGTGCCAGTAGTATTTGGACTAGCGGGGGCAATGAGCAGTTCTTC.

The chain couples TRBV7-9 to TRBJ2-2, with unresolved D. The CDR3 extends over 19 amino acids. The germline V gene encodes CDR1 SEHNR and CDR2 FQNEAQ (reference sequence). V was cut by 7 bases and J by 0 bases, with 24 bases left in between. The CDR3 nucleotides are TGTGCCAGCACCGCCGATCCAGGCCGTTCTAAAACGAACACCGGGGAGCTGTTTTTT. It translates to CASTADPGRSKTNTGELFF.